This TCR beta chain was profiled in a study of cytomegalovirus exposure and HLA in healthy donors (dated by TCRdb to about 2017). For the wider study: An earlier analysis of several hundred of the donors reported about 250 Gb of sequence data and more than 90 million unique TCR beta sequences from approximately 180 million T cells. An early release that covered roughly 600 HLA-typed donors contained approximately 300 gigabases of sequencing data and about 93 million unique TCR sequences. The genetic ancestry cluster associated with self-reported Caucasian donors included 70% to 85% of the 300 to 400 genotyped donors. The study aimed to test whether cataloging public T cell receptors could reveal signatures of past pathogen exposure. The study profiled the T cell repertoires of approximately 700 subjects by immunosequencing and related them to cytomegalovirus serostatus. A separate validation cohort of 90 to 150 different subjects was used in addition to the approximately 670-subject first cohort. High-throughput TCR immunosequencing, statistical association of individual TCRs with disease status, and machine learning were combined to predict cytomegalovirus infection status. A later analysis re-examined previously published TCR beta repertoires from more than 600 donors and added high-resolution HLA genotyping to investigate patterns of TCR occurrence. The later analysis used no new phenotypic data to find candidate immune exposures, relying instead on TCR beta sequences and their occurrence across donors. An earlier analysis of roughly 600 of the donors used high-throughput TCR beta sequencing to judge whether each TCR beta V gene segment behaved as functional or pseudogenic. Donor age, sex, ethnicity and CMV serostatus were compiled alongside the repertoire data. Genome-wide SNP genotypes for about 65% of the roughly 700 donors were used in a later genetic analysis, which treated that subset as a discovery cohort. Every discovery cohort repertoire had been produced on one sequencing platform. Both class I and class II loci were covered by HLA typing, at four-digit resolution. The number of typed donors differed by locus: about 629-630 for A, B, C, DRB1 and DQB1; 522 for DQA1; roughly 600 for DPA1; and some 430 for DPB1. Four or five DR-DQ haplotypes were handled as single units for association and clustering, since linkage in the cohort was strong. Among several hundred genotyped donors of the cohort, an average of roughly 230,000 unique TCR beta nucleotide sequences was sequenced per donor, of which about 18% were non-productive.

As for this clone: Which antigen it targets is not known. Per-base quality was not reported, and no clone a single base away is much larger than it.

The CDR1 and CDR2 encoded by the germline V gene are SGHNT and YENEEA. The CDR3 measures 13 amino acids from cysteine to phenylalanine. This entry keeps only the CDR3 DNA: 39 bases, framed from base 1. Relative to germline, V is 5 bases shorter and J is 7 bases shorter, with 12 bases between their ends. In total, roughly 670 healthy bone marrow donors made up the cohort. All cohort members were sampled while nominally healthy, although unrecorded immune exposures were likely present. The donor was CMV seropositive and was included in the group of 250 to 300 seropositive cohort members. Every donor gave a peripheral blood sample, and the peripheral blood mononuclear cells from that sample were used for TCR beta sequencing. Genomic DNA was extracted from the blood cell samples with the Qiagen DNeasy Blood Extraction Kit. General conclusions and limits of the study: A cluster of highly shared sequence variants was judged likely to represent a technical artifact of the sequencing pipeline. Roughly uniform sequencing depth across donors was assumed in presence/absence analyses, although this assumption may not hold. Linkage disequilibrium might explain the correlated functional status among segregating V segments, but an unknown experimental factor could not be excluded. Most TCR sequences were observed very rarely across donors, whereas some public TCRs were present in many individuals. In a later analysis, most CMV-associated TCR beta chains were found to appear HLA-restricted, with HLA associations seemingly driven largely by CMV exposure. When HLA alleles, especially DR and DQ, strongly co-occurred, attributing TCR associations to individual alleles was difficult. Because counts were too low, roughly 17 rarely observed V segments, including chromosome 9 orphons, were left out of the earlier analysis of several hundred of the donors. In the study, 150 to 200 TCR beta chains were listed as associated with cytomegalovirus. A further reported finding was that TCR beta sequences accurately predicted the HLA-A and HLA-B alleles for most subjects in the first cohort. In a later analysis, HLA-associated TCR beta chains showed more clonal expansion and lower generation probabilities than non-associated chains that were equally common. The authors suggested that the approach could potentially be generalized to other disease states and immunological phenotypes. The only immune exposure information available for the cohort was CMV serostatus. A few of the identified cytomegalovirus-associated TCR beta chains were confirmed in vitro to be specific for cytomegalovirus antigens. This cohort had only TCR beta chains sequenced, and the lack of alpha or paired-chain data limited which features could be detected. According to a later analysis, parvovirus B19, influenza, CMV and Epstein-Barr virus appeared linked to several top co-occurrence clusters. In both the original and validation cohorts, the classifier was reported to diagnose cytomegalovirus status with high specificity and sensitivity. Some IMGT-functional V segments, including TRBV6-2 and TRBV6-3, could not be told apart with the 87-base-pair reads, so those segments were excluded. Because HLA typing was missing for some donors at each locus, association tests included only the typed subset. In a later analysis, the rate of TCR association differed among HLA loci, with DRB1 alleles having the most associated TCRs and HLA-C alleles having the fewest. In a later analysis, 15,000 to 20,000 TCR beta sequences were associated with specific HLA alleles at a false discovery rate of 0.05. Compared with the approximately 700-donor mean, donors in an Asian-associated ancestry cluster had fewer N-insertions in productive TCRs, according to a later genetic analysis. V-gene and J-gene trimming of TCR beta chains was associated with a missense DCLRE1C variant in a later genetic analysis, and the association was replicated in an independent cohort. Broadly in line with IMGT annotations, most TCR beta V segments showed up in productive rearrangements about 90% or about 30% of the time in an earlier analysis of several hundred of the donors.

Libraries were built with the immunoSEQ multiplex PCR assay. A mixture of 60 forward primers for TCR Vbeta segments and 13 reverse primers for TCR Jbeta segments was used in the multiplex PCR. A multiplex PCR assay on genomic DNA amplified the CDR3 region of rearranged TCR beta genes. The Illumina HiSeq System was used to sequence the amplified TCR beta libraries as 87-base-pair reads. Per the original workflow: A later analysis tallied around 82 million unique TCR beta chains across the approximately 670 repertoires, and approximately 12 million of those chains were shared by two or more donors. A nearest-neighbor algorithm error-corrected the raw reads and collapsed the reads into unique sequences, merging closely related sequences to remove PCR and sequencing errors. CDR3 sequences were aligned to IMGT reference sequences to assign V, D and J gene segments. For a sequence to be retained, a match of at least six nucleotides to both a V gene segment and a J gene segment was required. Rearrangements were classified as productive when the CDR3 lacked stop codons and remained in frame with V and J, and all other rearrangements were classified as non-productive. CDR3 was defined by IMGT convention, running from the second conserved V-encoded cysteine to the conserved J-encoded phenylalanine. The earlier analysis of around 640 of the donors excluded sequences that lacked an unambiguous match to a single V gene segment. In an earlier analysis of almost 600 of the donors, a V segment was called functional when productive rearrangements were above 56.7%, and segregating when the standard deviation between donors exceeded 5%. A statistical classification framework was built to diagnose cytomegalovirus status from the catalog of TCR beta chain sequences. A later analysis assigned V and J genes by comparing TCR nucleotide sequences with IMGT/GENE-DB human TR gene sequences. In a later analysis, CDR3 sequences and most-parsimonious VDJ recombination scenarios were assigned using the TCRdist pipeline. A later analysis defined each TCR beta chain by its CDR3 amino acid sequence plus V-gene family, and excluded reads lacking a unique V-gene family. A later analysis removed 550 to 700 highly shared, low-generation-probability nucleotide sequences to deal with suspected cross-contamination and a sequencing artifact. In a later analysis, a clonal expansion index for each public chain was calculated from normalized within-repertoire ranks of inferred template counts. Generation probabilities in a later analysis came from a VDJ recombination model fitted to out-of-frame rearrangements, and those results were checked against IGoR. A later analysis scored TCR-TCR, TCR-HLA and TCR-CMV co-occurrence with hypergeometric tests, applying a repertoire-size bias correction to TCR pairs. In a later analysis, false discovery rates were estimated by permuting HLA or CMV assignments 20 times. In a later analysis, co-occurring TCRs were grouped with DBSCAN, and TCRdist sequence similarity was added when clustering was performed within HLA-allele-positive subsets. For co-occurrence clustering, repertoires with fewer than 30,000 or more than 120,000 public chains were excluded, along with roughly 5 repertoires with anomalous nucleotide sharing. TCRdb carries this immuneACCESS record with in-frame sequences only. Its versions omit some clonotypes, under half of them owing to an unresolved V gene in the studies checked, with the rest unexplained. That table gives V, J and clone size, and the DNA gave D and trimming. The sample has roughly 260,000 clones on record, 70% to 90% of them singletons. The leading ten clones occupy about 2% of the sample.

The sequence is built from TRBV11-3 and TRBJ2-1, with TRBD1 perhaps the D gene, on 6 matching bases. The sequenced sample was PBMCs. The clonotype comes from a woman in her thirties or forties in good health and CMV-seropositive. The CDR3 is CASSKTQGNEQFF. The DNA is as follows: TGTGCCAGCAGCAAGACACAGGGAAATGAGCAGTTCTTC.